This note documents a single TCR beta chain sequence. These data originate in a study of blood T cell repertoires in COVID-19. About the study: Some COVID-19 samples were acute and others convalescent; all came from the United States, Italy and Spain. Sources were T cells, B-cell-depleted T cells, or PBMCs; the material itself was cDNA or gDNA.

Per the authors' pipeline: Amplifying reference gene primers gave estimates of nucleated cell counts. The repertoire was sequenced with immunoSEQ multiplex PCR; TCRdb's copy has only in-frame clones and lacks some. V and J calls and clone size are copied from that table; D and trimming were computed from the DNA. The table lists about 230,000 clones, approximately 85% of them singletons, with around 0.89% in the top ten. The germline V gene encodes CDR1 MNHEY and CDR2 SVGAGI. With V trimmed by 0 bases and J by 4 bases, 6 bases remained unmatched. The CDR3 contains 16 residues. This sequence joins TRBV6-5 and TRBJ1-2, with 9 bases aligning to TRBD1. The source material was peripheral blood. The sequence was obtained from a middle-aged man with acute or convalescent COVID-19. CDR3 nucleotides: TGTGCCAGCAGTTACTCCTCCTTACAGGGGGCCTATGGCTACACCTTC. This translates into CASSYSSLQGAYGYTF.